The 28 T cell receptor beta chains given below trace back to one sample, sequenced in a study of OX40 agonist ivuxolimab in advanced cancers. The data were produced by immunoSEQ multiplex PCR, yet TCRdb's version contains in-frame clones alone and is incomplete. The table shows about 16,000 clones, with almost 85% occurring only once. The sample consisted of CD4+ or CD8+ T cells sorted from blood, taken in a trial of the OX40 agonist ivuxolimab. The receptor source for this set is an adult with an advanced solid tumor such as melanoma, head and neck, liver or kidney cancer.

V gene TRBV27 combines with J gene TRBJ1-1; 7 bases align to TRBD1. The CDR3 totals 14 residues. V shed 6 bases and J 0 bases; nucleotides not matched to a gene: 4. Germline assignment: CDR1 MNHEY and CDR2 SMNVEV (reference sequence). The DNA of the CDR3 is TGTGCCAGCAGCCTAACAGGGGTGAACACTGAAGCTTTCTTT. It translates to CASSLTGVNTEAFF.

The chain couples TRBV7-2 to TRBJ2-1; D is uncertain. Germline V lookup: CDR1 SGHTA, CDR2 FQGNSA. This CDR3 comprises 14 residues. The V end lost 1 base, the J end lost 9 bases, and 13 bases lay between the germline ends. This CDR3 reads CASSLGPGGVEQFF. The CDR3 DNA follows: TGTGCCAGCAGCTTAGGACCCGGCGGTGTTGAGCAGTTCTTC.

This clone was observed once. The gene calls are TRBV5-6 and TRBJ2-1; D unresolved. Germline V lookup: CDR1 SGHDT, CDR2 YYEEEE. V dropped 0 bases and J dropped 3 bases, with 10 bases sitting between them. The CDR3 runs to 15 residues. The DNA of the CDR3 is TGTGCCAGCAGCTTGGCACCAGCCCTCTACAATGAGCAGTTCTTC. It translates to CASSLAPALYNEQFF.

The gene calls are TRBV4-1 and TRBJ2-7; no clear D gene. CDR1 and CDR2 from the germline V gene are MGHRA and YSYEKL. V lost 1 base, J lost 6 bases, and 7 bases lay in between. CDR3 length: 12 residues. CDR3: CASSQGLGEQYF. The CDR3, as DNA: TGCGCCAGCAGCCAAGGTCTGGGCGAGCAGTACTTC.

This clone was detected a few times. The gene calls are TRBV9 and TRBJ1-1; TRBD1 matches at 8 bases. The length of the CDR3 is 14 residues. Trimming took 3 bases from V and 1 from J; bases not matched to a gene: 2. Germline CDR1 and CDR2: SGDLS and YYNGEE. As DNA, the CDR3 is TGTGCCAGCAGCGCAGGGACAGGGAACACTGAAGCTTTCTTT. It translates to CASSAGTGNTEAFF.

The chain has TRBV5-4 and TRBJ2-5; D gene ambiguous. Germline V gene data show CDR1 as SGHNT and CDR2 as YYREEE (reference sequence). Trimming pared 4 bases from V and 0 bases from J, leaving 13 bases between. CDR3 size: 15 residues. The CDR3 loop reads CASSPDAPDQETQYF. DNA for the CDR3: TGTGCCAGCAGCCCGGACGCTCCCGACCAAGAGACCCAGTACTTC. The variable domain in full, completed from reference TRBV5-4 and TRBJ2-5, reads ETGVTQSPTHLIKTRGQQVTLRCSSQSGHNTVSWYQQALGQGPQFIFQYYREEENGRGNFPPRFSGLQFPNYSSELNVNALELDDSALYLCASSPDAPDQETQYFGPGTRLLVL.

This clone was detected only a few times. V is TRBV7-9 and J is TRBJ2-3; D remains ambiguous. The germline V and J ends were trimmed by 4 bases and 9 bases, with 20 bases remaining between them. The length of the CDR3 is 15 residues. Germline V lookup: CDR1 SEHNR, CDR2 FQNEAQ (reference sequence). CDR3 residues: CASSSHPGPRVTQYF. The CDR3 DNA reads TGTGCCAGCAGCTCCCACCCGGGCCCCCGGGTCACGCAGTATTTT.

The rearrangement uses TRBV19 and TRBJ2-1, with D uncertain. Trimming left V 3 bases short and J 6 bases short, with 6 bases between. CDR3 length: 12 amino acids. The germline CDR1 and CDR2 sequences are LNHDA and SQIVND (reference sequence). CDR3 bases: TGTGCCAGTAGTATTTCCCTCAATGAGCAGTTCTTC. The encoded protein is CASSISLNEQFF.

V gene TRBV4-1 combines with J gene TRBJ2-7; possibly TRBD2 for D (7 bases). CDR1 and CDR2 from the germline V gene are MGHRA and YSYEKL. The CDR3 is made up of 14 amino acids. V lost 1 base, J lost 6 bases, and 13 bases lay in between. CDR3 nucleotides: TGCGCCAGCAGCCAAGGGGAGGGGGTTGGCGAGCAGTACTTC. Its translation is CASSQGEGVGEQYF.

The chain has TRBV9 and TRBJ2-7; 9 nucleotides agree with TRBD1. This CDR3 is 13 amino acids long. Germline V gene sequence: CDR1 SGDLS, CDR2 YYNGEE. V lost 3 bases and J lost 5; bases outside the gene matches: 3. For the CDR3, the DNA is TGTGCCAGCAGCGCCGGACAGGGGCACGAGCAGTACTTC. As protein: CASSAGQGHEQYF.

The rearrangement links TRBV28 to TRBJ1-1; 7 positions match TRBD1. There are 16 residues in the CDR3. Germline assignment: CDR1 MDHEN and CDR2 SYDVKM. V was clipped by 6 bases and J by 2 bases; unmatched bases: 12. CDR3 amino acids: CASSTNLGTVNTEAFF. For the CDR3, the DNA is TGTGCCAGCAGCACAAACCTTGGGACAGTCAACACTGAAGCTTTCTTT.

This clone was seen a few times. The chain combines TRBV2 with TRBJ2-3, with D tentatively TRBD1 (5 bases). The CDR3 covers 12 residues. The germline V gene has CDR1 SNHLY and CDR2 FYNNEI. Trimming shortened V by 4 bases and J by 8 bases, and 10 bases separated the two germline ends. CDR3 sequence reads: CASSGGPGTQYF. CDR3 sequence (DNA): TGTGCCAGCAGTGGGGGCCCAGGTACGCAGTATTTT.

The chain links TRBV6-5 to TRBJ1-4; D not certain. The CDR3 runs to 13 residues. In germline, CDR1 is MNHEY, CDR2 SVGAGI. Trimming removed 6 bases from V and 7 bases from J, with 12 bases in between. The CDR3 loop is CASSPPGFEKLFF. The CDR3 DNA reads TGTGCCAGCAGCCCACCGGGGTTTGAAAAACTGTTTTTT.

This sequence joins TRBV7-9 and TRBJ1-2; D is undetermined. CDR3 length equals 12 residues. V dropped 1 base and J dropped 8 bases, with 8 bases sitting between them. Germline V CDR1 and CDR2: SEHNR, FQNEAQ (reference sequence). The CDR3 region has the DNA TGTGCCAGCAGCTTAGACTCATGGGGCTACACCTTC. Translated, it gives CASSLDSWGYTF.

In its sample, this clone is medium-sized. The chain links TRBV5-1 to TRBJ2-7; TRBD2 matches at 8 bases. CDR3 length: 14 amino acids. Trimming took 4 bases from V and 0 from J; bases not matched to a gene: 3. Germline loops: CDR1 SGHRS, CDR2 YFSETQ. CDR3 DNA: TGCGCCAGCAGCGACAGCGGGAGCTCCTACGAGCAGTACTTC. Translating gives CASSDSGSSYEQYF.

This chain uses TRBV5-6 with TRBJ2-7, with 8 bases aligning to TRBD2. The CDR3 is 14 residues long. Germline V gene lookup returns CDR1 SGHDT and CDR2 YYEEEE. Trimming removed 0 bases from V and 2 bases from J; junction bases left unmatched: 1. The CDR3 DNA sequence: TGTGCCAGCAGCTTGGGACTAGCGACCTACGAGCAGTACTTC. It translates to CASSLGLATYEQYF. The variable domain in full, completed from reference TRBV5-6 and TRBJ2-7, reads DAGVTQSPTHLIKTRGQQVTLRCSPKSGHDTVSWYQQALGQGPQFIFQYYEEEERQRGNFPDRFSGHQFPNYSSELNVNALLLGDSALYLCASSLGLATYEQYFGPGTRLTVT.

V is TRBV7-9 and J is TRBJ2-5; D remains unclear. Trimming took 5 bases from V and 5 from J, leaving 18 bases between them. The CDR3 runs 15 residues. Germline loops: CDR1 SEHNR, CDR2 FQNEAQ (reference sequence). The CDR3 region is CASSPFTGSWETQYF. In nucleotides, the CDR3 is TGTGCCAGCAGCCCCTTTACTGGGTCTTGGGAGACCCAGTACTTC.

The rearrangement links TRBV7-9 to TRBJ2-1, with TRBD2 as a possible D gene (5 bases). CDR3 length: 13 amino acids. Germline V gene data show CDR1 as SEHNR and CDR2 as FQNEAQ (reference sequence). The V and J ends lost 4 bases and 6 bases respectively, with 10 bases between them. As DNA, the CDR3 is TGTGCCAGCAGCTCAGACTACCCCAATGAGCAGTTCTTC. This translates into CASSSDYPNEQFF.

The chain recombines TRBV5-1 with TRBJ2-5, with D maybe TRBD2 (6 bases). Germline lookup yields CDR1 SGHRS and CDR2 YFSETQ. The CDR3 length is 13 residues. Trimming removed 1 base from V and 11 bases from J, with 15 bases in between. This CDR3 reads CASSLPLGGHQYF. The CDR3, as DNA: TGCGCCAGCAGCTTGCCCCTCGGGGGTCATCAGTACTTC.

The CDR3 coding sequence is TGTGCCAGCAGTGATGGGAGGGAAAGCTCCTACGAGCAGTACTTC. Amino acid sequence: CASSDGRESSYEQYF. J is TRBJ2-7 and V is TRBV2, with 7 nucleotides matching TRBD2. Germline V CDR1 and CDR2: SNHLY, FYNNEI. The ends lost 3 bases at V and 0 bases at J; junction bases unmatched: 5. The CDR3 totals 15 residues.

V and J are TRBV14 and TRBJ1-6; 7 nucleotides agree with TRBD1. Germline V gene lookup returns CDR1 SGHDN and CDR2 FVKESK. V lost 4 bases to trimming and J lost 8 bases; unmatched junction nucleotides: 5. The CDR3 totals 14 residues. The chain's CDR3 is CASSLTGRDSPLHF. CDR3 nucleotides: TGTGCCAGCAGCCTGACAGGGAGAGATTCACCCCTCCACTTT.

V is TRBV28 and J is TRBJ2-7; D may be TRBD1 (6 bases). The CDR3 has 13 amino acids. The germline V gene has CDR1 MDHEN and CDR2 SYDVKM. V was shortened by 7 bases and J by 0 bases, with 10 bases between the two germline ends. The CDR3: CASTRTASYEQYF. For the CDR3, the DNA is TGTGCCAGCACCCGGACAGCCTCCTACGAGCAGTACTTC.

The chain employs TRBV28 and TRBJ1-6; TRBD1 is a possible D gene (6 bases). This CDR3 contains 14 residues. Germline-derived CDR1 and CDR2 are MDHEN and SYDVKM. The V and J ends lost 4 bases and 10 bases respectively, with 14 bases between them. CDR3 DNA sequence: TGTGCCAGCAGTTCCCTCGGGACATACTCACCCCTCCACTTT. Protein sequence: CASSSLGTYSPLHF.

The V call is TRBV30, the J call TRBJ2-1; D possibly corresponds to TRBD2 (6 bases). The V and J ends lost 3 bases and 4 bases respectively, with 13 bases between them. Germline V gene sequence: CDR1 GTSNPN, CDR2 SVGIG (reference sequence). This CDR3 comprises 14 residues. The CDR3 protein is CAWRGAGLYNEQFF. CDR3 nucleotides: TGTGCCTGGAGAGGAGCGGGTCTATACAATGAGCAGTTCTTC.

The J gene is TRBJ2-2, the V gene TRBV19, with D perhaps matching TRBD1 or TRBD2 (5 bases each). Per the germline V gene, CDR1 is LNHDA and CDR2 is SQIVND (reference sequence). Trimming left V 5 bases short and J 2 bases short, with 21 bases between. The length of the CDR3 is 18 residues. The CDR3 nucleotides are TGTGCCAGTAGTTCCGGACTTTCCGTGGGGCAAAACACCGGGGAGCTGTTTTTT. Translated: CASSSGLSVGQNTGELFF.

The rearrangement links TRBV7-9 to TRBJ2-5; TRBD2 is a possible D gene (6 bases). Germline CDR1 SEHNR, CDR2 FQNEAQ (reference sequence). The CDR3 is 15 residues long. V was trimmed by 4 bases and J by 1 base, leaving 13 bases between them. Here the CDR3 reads CASSSIGSSQETQYF. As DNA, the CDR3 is TGTGCCAGCAGCTCGATCGGGAGCAGCCAAGAGACCCAGTACTTC. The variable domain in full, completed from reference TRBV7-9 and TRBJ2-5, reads DTGVSQNPRHKITKRGQNVTFRCDPISEHNRLYWYRQTLGQGPEFLTYFQNEAQLEKSRLLSDRFSAERPKGSFSTLEIQRTEQGDSAMYLCASSSIGSSQETQYFGPGTRLLVL.

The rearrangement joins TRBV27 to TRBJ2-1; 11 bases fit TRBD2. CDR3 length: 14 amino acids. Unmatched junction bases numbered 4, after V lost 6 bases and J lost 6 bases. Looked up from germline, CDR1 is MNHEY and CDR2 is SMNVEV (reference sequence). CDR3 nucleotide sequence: TGTGCCAGCAGCCCTAGCGGGAGGTTCAATGAGCAGTTCTTC. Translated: CASSPSGRFNEQFF.

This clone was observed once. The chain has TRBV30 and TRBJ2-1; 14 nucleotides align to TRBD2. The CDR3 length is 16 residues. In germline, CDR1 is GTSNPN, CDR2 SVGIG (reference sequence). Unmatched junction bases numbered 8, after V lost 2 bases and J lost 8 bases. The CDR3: CAWSSETSGGADEQFF. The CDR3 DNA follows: TGTGCCTGGAGTTCCGAGACTAGCGGGGGGGCGGATGAGCAGTTCTTC.